This T cell receptor (beta chain) was captured in a study of T-cell memory formation after mild COVID-19. Across the whole study: Clustering of TCRs was largely donor specific. Study-level findings and limits: Cross-reactive memory appears to have joined, as suggested by some responding clones showing up in pre-infection memory. Those CD4+ clones that contracted were mainly in CM and EM (CD8+ ones in EMRA). The authors did not confirm SARS-CoV-2 specificity of second-wave clones peaking day 37.

In germline, CDR1 is KGHSH, CDR2 LQKENI. The ends were cut back, 3 bases at V and 2 bases at J, with 9 bases in the middle. This CDR3 has 14 amino acids. TCRdb recomputed calls from the 5' RACE reads with MiXCR, one row per CDR3 protein. Of roughly 310,000 distinct CDR3 sequences in the sample, about 16% are singletons; the top ten hold roughly 20%. Worth noting for this clonotype: Its antigen remains unknown.

This rearrangement joins TRBV18 to TRBJ2-3; perhaps TRBD2 as D (6 bases). This clonotype was obtained from a man younger than 35 who had mild COVID-19 (a few samples of this study predate the infection). Cell type and time point are not known. Sequenced sample: PBMCs or a T cell subset sorted from them (not recorded which). CDR3 sequence: CASSPGGPTDTQYF. The CDR3 coding sequence is TGTGCCAGCTCACCGGGGGGACCCACAGATACGCAGTATTTT. Variable domain in full (rest from reference TRBV18 and TRBJ2-3): NAGVMQNPRHLVRRRGQEARLRCSPMKGHSHVYWYRQLPEEGLKFMVYLQKENIIDESGMPKERFSAEFPKEGPSILRIQQVVRGDSAAYFCASSPGGPTDTQYFGPGTRLTVL.